The T cell receptor (beta chain) described here comes from a study of blood T cell repertoires in COVID-19 (dated by TCRdb to 2020 to 2021). Study-wide context: Collaborator samples came from the United States, Italy and Spain and covered acute and convalescent phases of COVID-19. The prospective study material was composed of cDNA or gDNA derived from T cells, B-cell-depleted T cells, or PBMCs. Deeply sampled blood TCRbeta repertoires from subjects exposed to, actively infected with, or recovered from COVID-19 were included in the dataset. The repertoires were released in a freely available public database intended as a resource for research on the immune response to SARS-CoV-2. The samples were drawn from two sources: the first 160 participants of the ongoing ImmuneRACE study, and over 950 subjects contributed by 6 global collaborators. The sample metadata nearly always contained a de-identified subject ID, COVID-19 status, age in years and sex. Where available, HLA class I and class II types were obtained from metadata supplied by the sample provider rather than from assay-based typing. Points the paper makes about the study in general: How much clinical and demographic metadata was included differed by source and by participant, and the metadata was provided uncurated.

On this clone: Its specific antigen is unknown. Base qualities are not recorded, but no much larger clone differs from it by a single base.

The immunoSEQ Assay, a bias-controlled multiplex PCR, was used to amplify TCRbeta CDR3 regions from genomic DNA. In the paper's pipeline: The number of nucleated cells in each sample was estimated from the amplification of reference gene primers within the assay. To quantify the absolute abundance of each unique TCRbeta CDR3 rearrangement, sequence reads were collapsed and filtered. For each sample, productive Simpson clonality was calculated by taking the square root of Simpson's diversity index across productive rearrangements. What TCRdb holds here is the immuneACCESS table cut down to in-frame rearrangements. Part of the clones is not present; checked against another copy, under half of the missing clones reflect an unresolved V gene, and the others are unexplained. The D gene and trimming were derived from the DNA, and the V and J assignments and clone size from that table. The sample table holds 250,000 to 300,000 clones, of which around 88% were seen once. Over 6% of the sample goes to the ten largest clones.

The germline V gene encodes CDR1 SGDLS and CDR2 YYNGEE. V lost 2 bases and J lost 0 bases; the stretch between them is 13 bases long. The CDR3, from cysteine to phenylalanine, totals 16 residues. The entry retains the CDR3 DNA only, 48 bases that are in frame from base 1. Another Seattle source contributed samples from volunteer blood donors who had recovered from COVID-19. Whole blood was collected in K2EDTA tubes by collaborating institutions according to the institutions' own protocols. Collaborator samples were shipped for TCRbeta analysis as frozen whole blood, isolated PBMCs, or DNA extracted from either sample type.

Recombination joined TRBV9 with TRBJ2-3; the best D guess is TRBD2, with 6 bases matching. The sequenced sample was peripheral blood. The receptor was isolated from a woman younger than 45 who had recovered from COVID-19. This receptor has the CDR3 CASSVNVGGSTDTQYF. At the DNA level, the sequence is TGTGCCAGCAGCGTTAATGTGGGGGGAAGCACAGATACGCAGTATTTT.